This entry lists 6 T cell receptor beta chains sequenced from one sample in a study of regulatory T cells in long-lasting Graves disease (dated by TCRdb to the early 2020s). According to the study, the label for this sample's time point signals: newly diagnosed GD, antithyroid drugs for less than 3 months. For both TCR sequencing and RNA sequencing, RNA was extracted from PBMCs using TRIzol. The library was made by multiplex PCR. This sample was sequenced with an Illumina HiSeq 4000. iRepertoire HTBI primers and Arm-PCR amplification of CDR3 regions were used to construct TCR beta libraries. TCRdb handled the public reads itself, with Q25 trimming in fastp and clone calling in MiXCR, and kept productive beta chains. Each record represents a unique CDR3 protein, reported with the most common genes and DNA among its rows. The sample includes 200,000 to 250,000 distinct CDR3 sequences, with approximately 20% observed a single time. Approximately 24% of the sample lies in the top ten.

Source: peripheral blood mononuclear cells (PBMCs), taken at new diagnosis, from a patient treated with antithyroid drugs. The receptor set was obtained from a female donor with Graves disease.

The rearrangement joins TRBV6-2 or TRBV6-3 to TRBJ2-7; 7 bases fit TRBD2. Germline V gene sequence: CDR1 MNHEY, CDR2 SVGEGT. The J segment lost 3 bases and the V segment lost 10 bases, leaving 9 bases of the junction unmatched. The CDR3 has 13 residues. DNA of the CDR3: TGTGCCACCGCCCCAGCGGGAAGCTACGAGCAGTACTTC. It specifies CATAPAGSYEQYF.

This clonotype has ten or more counts. The chain couples TRBV11-2 to TRBJ2-7, with D maybe TRBD2 (6 bases). Trimming left V 1 base short and J 3 bases short, with 16 bases between. The V gene's germline CDR1 is SGHAT and CDR2 FQNNGV. The CDR3 is 16 residues long. The CDR3 sequence: CASSLVRGATLYEQYF. The CDR3 nucleotides read TGTGCCAGCAGCTTAGTGCGGGGTGCCACCCTCTACGAGCAGTACTTC.

The V and J genes are TRBV5-1 and TRBJ2-3; 7 bases align to TRBD2. This CDR3 is built from 16 residues. V gave up 0 bases and J gave up 5 bases; unmatched junction bases: 9. Germline V gene lookup returns CDR1 SGHRS and CDR2 YFSETQ. The CDR3 here is CASSLVGGRAGDTQYF. CDR3 DNA: TGCGCCAGCAGCTTGGTTGGTGGGAGGGCCGGAGATACGCAGTATTTT.

This clonotype was seen repeatedly, ten times or more. This chain links TRBV7-9 with TRBJ2-3, with TRBD2 matching over 14 bases. Looked up from germline, CDR1 is SEHNR and CDR2 is FQNEAQ (reference sequence). The CDR3 is made up of 15 amino acids. J lost 6 bases, V lost 5 bases, and 4 bases had no gene match. CDR3 in amino acids: CASSEGTSGSDTQYF. Written as DNA, the CDR3 is TGTGCCAGCAGCGAAGGGACTAGCGGGAGTGATACGCAGTATTTT.

This clonotype has ten or more counts. J is TRBJ2-3 and V is TRBV19; tentatively, D is TRBD2 (7 bases). The CDR3 loop spans 16 amino acids. V lost 5 bases and J lost 4, with 19 bases in between. From germline, CDR1 is LNHDA and CDR2 SQIVND (reference sequence). The CDR3, as DNA: TGTGCCAGTAGTCTGGGTTTTGGCGGGGGCGCAGATACGCAGTATTTT. Translating it yields CASSLGFGGGADTQYF.

The chain joins TRBV5-6 to TRBJ1-5; D is unresolved. Per germline, CDR1 SGHDT and CDR2 YYEEEE. The CDR3 sequence is 14 residues long. The V gene lost 3 bases and the J gene lost 2 bases, with 9 bases spanning the gap. The chain's CDR3 is CASSSSGGNQPQHF. CDR3 nucleotide sequence: TGTGCCAGCAGCTCGTCCGGTGGCAATCAGCCCCAGCATTTT.